This is a list of T cell receptor beta chains from one sample in a study of T cell responses to AZD1222 COVID-19 vaccine. Clones were read by immunoSEQ multiplex PCR, and TCRdb kept only the in-frame ones, dropping some. Of approximately 100,000 clones listed, 85% to 90% are singletons. Sequenced here: peripheral blood, sampled on day 0 of AZD1222 vaccination. Receptor source: an adult in good health. Both conserved end residues are part of each CDR3. Fields, in order: V gene, D gene, J gene, CDR3 DNA, CDR3 protein. The D gene is left open where the match is weak.

>TRBV10-3|NA|TRBJ2-2
TGTGCCATCAGTGGGACGTGGGCCGGGGAGCTGTTTTTT
CAISGTWAGELFF
>TRBV15|NA|TRBJ1-5
TGTGCCACCAGCAGAAACAATCAGCCCCAGCATTTT
CATSRNNQPQHF
>TRBV7-9|TRBD1|TRBJ2-3
TGTGCCAGCAGACGAGGGGGCTCTAGCACAGATACGCAGTATTTT
CASRRGGSSTDTQYF
>TRBV6-1|NA|TRBJ1-1
TGTGCCAGCAGTGATCATACCCCGGCTGAAGCTTTCTTT
CASSDHTPAEAFF
>TRBV21-1|NA|TRBJ1-5
TGTGCCAGCAGAGGGGACTGTCCCAATCAGCCCCAGCATTTT
CASRGDCPNQPQHF
>TRBV5-5|TRBD2|TRBJ2-3
TGTGCCAGCAGCATAGGGACTAGCGGTACAGATACGCAGTATTTT
CASSIGTSGTDTQYF
>TRBV14|NA|TRBJ1-2
TGTGCCAGCAGCCAAGAGGGGTTCGGCTACACCTTC
CASSQEGFGYTF
>TRBV3-1/TRBV3-2|NA|TRBJ1-3
TGTGCCAGCAGCCAAGAGAAGGGGGAGGGAAACACCATATATTTT
CASSQEKGEGNTIYF
>TRBV11-2|TRBD1|TRBJ2-6
TGTGCCAGCAGCAGAGACAGGGATGGGGCCAACGTCCTGACTTTC
CASSRDRDGANVLTF
>TRBV19|NA|TRBJ2-7
TGTGCCAGTAGTATTTTAACAGGCTCCTACGAGCAGTACTTC
CASSILTGSYEQYF
>TRBV6-6|NA|TRBJ2-7
TGTGCCAGCACTCTCGGGGGCTACGAGCAGTACTTC
CASTLGGYEQYF
>TRBV5-4|NA|TRBJ2-4
TGTGCCAGCAGCTTGGAAAGGGGGAAAAACATTCAGTACTTC
CASSLERGKNIQYF
>TRBV28|NA|TRBJ1-4
TGTGCCAGTGGGGGAGACGATACAACTAATGAAAAACTGTTTTTT
CASGGDDTTNEKLFF
>TRBV5-1|TRBD1|TRBJ2-7
TGCGCCAGCACTCCCACTGGACAGGGTTTCAGCGAGCAGTACTTC
CASTPTGQGFSEQYF
>TRBV27|NA|TRBJ2-5
TGTGCCAGCAGTTCGACCGGGACTTGGGGAGAGACCCAGTACTTC
CASSSTGTWGETQYF
>TRBV6-2/TRBV6-3|NA|TRBJ2-7
TGTGCCAGCAGTAGGGACCTCCTTGGAAACTACGAGCAGTACTTC
CASSRDLLGNYEQYF
>TRBV4-2|NA|TRBJ2-7
TGTGCCAGCAGCCGAAGGGGCCAACCTACCTACGAGCAGTACTTC
CASSRRGQPTYEQYF
>TRBV28|NA|TRBJ1-2
TGTGCCAGCAGTTTTGGGGGCGGTAACTATGGCTACACCTTC
CASSFGGGNYGYTF
>TRBV7-9|TRBD2|TRBJ2-1
TGTGCCAGCAGCCCGCTAGCGGGGGGCTCCTACAATGAGCAGTTCTTC
CASSPLAGGSYNEQFF
>TRBV27|TRBD2|TRBJ2-1
TGTGCCAGCAGGGCAACTAGCGGGGTATACAATGAGCAGTTCTTC
CASRATSGVYNEQFF